The present T cell receptor (beta chain) was sequenced within a study of cytomegalovirus exposure and HLA in healthy donors. Study-level background: Approximately 200 million T cells yielded 100 million or so unique TCR beta sequences in earlier analysis.

V shed 1 base and J shed 4 bases, with 7 bases lying between them. The CDR3 has 13 residues. Germline values: CDR1 MNHNS, CDR2 SASEGT. In the PCR, 60 Vbeta and 13 Jbeta primers were used. Method: immunoSEQ multiplex PCR; TCRdb's copy keeps in-frame clones and lacks some. The sample holds 110,000 to 150,000 clones, about 80% seen once. J is TRBJ1-2 and V is TRBV6-1; D unclear. The receptor's source is a female donor in good health and CMV-seronegative. Sequencing was done on a sample of PBMCs. CDR3 amino acids: CASSEGASYGYTF. The DNA of the CDR3 is TGTGCCAGCAGTGAAGGAGCTAGCTATGGCTACACCTTC.